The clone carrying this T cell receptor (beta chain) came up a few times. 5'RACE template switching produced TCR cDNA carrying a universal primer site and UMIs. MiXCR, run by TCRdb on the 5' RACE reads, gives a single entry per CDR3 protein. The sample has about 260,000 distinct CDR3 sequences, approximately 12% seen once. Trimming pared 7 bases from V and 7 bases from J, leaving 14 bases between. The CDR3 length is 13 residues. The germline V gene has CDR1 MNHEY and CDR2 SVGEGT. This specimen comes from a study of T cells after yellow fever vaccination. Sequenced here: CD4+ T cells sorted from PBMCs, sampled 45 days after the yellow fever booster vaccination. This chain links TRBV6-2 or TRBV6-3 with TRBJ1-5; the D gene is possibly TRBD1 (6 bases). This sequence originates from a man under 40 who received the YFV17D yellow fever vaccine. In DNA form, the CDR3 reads TGTGCCAGCATGCCCACAGGGAAACAGCCCCAGCATTTT. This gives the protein CASMPTGKQPQHF.